This T cell receptor (beta chain) was documented in a study of spatial heterogeneity in lung cancer. Study-level background: The donors comprised around 76 untreated early-stage non-small cell lung cancer patients. Where present, follow-up PBMC were sequenced a median of about 2 years after resection. Alpha-chain sequences were detected in numbers that were consistently lower than beta-chain sequences.

General study results and limits: Ubiquitous expanded tumor TCRs surfaced in blood more at resection than they did at follow-up.

CDR1 is SGHRS and CDR2 is YFSETQ in the germline V gene. V was clipped by 2 bases and J by 4 bases, with 9 bases between them. This CDR3 has 13 residues. This clonotype showed up many times. Its antigen is not known. TCRdb processed the 5' RACE reads anew with MiXCR; each CDR3 protein has one entry. The sample includes about 52,000 distinct CDR3 sequences, roughly 7.4% of them seen just once. As to time point: blood at routine non-recurrence follow-up after resection. Unsorted tumor, nontumor lung tissue or cryopreserved PBMC supplied the whole RNA. The sequenced sample was PBMCs, obtained at follow-up. This TCR came from a female donor with early-stage non-small cell lung cancer. The V call is TRBV5-1, the J call TRBJ2-5, with D possibly TRBD2 on 7 matching bases. The CDR3 here is CASSFGGRETQYF. The CDR3 region has the DNA TGCGCCAGCAGCTTCGGGGGGCGAGAGACCCAGTACTTC.